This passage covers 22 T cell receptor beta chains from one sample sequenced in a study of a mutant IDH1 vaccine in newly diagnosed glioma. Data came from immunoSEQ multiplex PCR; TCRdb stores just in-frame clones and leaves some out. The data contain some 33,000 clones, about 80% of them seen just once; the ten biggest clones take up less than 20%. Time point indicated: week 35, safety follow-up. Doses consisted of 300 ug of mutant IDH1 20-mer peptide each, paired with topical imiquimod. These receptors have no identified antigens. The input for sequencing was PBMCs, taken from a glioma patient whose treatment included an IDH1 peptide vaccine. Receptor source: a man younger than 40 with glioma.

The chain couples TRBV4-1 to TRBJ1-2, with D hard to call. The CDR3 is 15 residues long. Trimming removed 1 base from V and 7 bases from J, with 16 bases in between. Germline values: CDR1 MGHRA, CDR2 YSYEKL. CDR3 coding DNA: TGCGCCAGCAGCCAAGTTCAAGAGTGGGGTGGTGGCTACACCTTC. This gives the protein CASSQVQEWGGGYTF.

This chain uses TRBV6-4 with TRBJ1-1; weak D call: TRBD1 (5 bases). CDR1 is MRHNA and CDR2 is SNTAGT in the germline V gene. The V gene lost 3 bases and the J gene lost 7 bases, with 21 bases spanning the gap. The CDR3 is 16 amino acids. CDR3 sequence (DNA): TGTGCCAGCAGTGAACCCGGTGAGACAGAACCTCTTGAAGCTTTCTTT. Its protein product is CASSEPGETEPLEAFF.

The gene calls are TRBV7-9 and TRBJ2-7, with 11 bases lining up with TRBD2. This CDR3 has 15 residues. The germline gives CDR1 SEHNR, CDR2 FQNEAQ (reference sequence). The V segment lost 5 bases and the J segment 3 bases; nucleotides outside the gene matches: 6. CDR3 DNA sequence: TGTGCCAGCAGCCCGGGACTAGCGGACCTCTACGAGCAGTACTTC. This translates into CASSPGLADLYEQYF. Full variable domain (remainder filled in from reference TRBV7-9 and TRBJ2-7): DTGVSQNPRHKITKRGQNVTFRCDPISEHNRLYWYRQTLGQGPEFLTYFQNEAQLEKSRLLSDRFSAERPKGSFSTLEIQRTEQGDSAMYLCASSPGLADLYEQYFGPGTRLTVT.

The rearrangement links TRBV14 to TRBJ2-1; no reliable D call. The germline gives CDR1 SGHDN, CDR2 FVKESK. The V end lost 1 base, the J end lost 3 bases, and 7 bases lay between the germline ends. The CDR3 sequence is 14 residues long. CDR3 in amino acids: CASSQVASYNEQFF. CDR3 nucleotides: TGTGCCAGCAGCCAAGTCGCTAGCTACAATGAGCAGTTCTTC.

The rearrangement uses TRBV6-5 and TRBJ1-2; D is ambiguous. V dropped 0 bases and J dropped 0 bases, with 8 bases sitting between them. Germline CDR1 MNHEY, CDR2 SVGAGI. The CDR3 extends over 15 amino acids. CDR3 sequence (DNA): TGTGCCAGCAGTTACTCTAGAAGGGCTAACTATGGCTACACCTTC. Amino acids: CASSYSRRANYGYTF.

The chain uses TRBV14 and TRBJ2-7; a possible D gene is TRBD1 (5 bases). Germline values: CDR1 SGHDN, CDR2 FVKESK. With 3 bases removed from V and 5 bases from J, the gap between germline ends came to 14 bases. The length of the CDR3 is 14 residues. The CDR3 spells CASSHRVRGDEQYF. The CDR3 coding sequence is TGTGCCAGCAGCCACCGGGTAAGGGGCGACGAGCAGTACTTC.

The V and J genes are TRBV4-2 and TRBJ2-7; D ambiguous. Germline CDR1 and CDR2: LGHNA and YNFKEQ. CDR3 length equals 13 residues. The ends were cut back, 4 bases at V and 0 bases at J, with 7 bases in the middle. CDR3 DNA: TGTGCCAGCAGCCTCGCTCCCTCCTACGAGCAGTACTTC. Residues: CASSLAPSYEQYF.

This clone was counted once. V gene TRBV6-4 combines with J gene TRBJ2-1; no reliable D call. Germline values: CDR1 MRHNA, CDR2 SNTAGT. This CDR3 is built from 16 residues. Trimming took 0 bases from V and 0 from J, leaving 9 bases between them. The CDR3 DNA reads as TGTGCCAGCAGTGACTCGTGGCAGGCCTCCTACAATGAGCAGTTCTTC. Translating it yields CASSDSWQASYNEQFF.

CDR3 sequence: CASSVQGQGSLNEQFF. In nucleotides, the CDR3 is TGCGCCAGCAGCGTTCAAGGACAGGGAAGTTTGAATGAGCAGTTCTTC. The chain couples TRBV5-1 to TRBJ2-1, with TRBD1 matching 8 bases. V lost 4 bases to trimming and J lost 7 bases; unmatched junction nucleotides: 13. CDR1 SGHRS and CDR2 YFSETQ come from the germline V gene. CDR3 length equals 16 residues.

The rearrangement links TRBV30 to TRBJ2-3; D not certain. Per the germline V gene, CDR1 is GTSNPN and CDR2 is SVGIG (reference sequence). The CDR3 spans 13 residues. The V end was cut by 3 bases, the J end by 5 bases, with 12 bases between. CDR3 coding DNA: TGTGCCTGGAGGCCCAGCGAGCGAGATACGCAGTATTTT. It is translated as CAWRPSERDTQYF.

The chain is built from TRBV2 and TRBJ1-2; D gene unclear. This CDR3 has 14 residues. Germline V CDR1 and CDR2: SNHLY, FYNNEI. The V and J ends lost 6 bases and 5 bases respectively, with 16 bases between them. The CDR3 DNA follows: TGTGCCAGCAGCCCTCTCGGGGTGGAGTATGGCTACACCTTC. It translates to CASSPLGVEYGYTF.

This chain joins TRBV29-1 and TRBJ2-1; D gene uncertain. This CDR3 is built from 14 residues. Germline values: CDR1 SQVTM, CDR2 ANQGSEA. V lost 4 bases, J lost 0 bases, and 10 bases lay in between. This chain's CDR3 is CSVAWQSSYNEQFF. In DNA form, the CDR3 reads TGCAGCGTTGCATGGCAGAGCTCCTACAATGAGCAGTTCTTC.

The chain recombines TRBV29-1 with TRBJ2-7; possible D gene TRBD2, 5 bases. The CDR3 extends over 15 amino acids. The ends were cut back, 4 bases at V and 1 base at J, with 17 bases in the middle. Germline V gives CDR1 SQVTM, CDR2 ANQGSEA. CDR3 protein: CSVVKGLAGSYEQYF. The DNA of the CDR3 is TGCAGCGTTGTAAAAGGTTTGGCGGGTTCCTACGAGCAGTACTTC.

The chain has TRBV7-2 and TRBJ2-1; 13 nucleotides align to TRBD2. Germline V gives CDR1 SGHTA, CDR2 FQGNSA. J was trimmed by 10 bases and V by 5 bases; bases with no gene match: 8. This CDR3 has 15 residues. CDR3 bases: TGTGCCAGCAGCCAAACTAGCGGGAGGGCCTGGGAGCAGTTCTTC. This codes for CASSQTSGRAWEQFF.

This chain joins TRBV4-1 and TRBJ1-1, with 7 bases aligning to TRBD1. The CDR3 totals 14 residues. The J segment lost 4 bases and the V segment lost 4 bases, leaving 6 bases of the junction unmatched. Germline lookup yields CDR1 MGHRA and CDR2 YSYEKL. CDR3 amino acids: CASSPNRGGTEAFF. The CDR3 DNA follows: TGCGCCAGCAGCCCAAACAGGGGAGGCACTGAAGCTTTCTTT.

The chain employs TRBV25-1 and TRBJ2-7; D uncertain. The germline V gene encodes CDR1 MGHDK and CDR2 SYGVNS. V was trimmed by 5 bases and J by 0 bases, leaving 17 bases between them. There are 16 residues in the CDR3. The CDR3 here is CASSPFGLESSYEQYF. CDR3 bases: TGTGCCAGCAGTCCCTTTGGGCTAGAGAGCTCCTACGAGCAGTACTTC.

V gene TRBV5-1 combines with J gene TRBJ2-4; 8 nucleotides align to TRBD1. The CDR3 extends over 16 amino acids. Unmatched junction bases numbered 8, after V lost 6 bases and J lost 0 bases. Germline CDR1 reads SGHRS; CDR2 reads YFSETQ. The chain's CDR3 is CASMGTGGLAKNIQYF. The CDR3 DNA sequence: TGCGCCAGCATGGGGACAGGAGGACTAGCCAAAAACATTCAGTACTTC.

The CDR3 nucleotides are TGTGCCTCGCAGGTGGGGTCTGGGGCCAACGTCCTGACTTTC. It encodes CASQVGSGANVLTF. The rearrangement links TRBV19 to TRBJ2-6; D gene uncertain. Germline assignment: CDR1 LNHDA and CDR2 SQIVND (reference sequence). Trimming cost V 11 bases and J 1 base, with 12 bases left between them. The CDR3 is made up of 14 amino acids. Looking up the rest from reference TRBV19 and TRBJ2-6 gives the full variable domain: DGGITQSPKYLFRKEGQNVTLSCEQNLNHDAMYWYRQDPGQGLRLIYYSQIVNDFQKGDIAEGYSVSREKKESFPLTVTSAQKNPTAFYLCASQVGSGANVLTFGAGSRLTVL.

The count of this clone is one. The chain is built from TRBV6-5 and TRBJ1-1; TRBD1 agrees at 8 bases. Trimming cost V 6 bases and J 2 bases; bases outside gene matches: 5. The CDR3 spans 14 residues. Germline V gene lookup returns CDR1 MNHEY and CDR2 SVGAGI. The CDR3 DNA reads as TGTGCCAGCAGGAGGACAGGGATAAACACTGAAGCTTTCTTT. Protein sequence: CASRRTGINTEAFF.

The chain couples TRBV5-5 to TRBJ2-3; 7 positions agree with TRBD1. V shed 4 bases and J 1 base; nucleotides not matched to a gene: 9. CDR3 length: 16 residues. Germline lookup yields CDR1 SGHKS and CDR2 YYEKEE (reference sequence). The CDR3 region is CASSPPTGLGTDTQYF. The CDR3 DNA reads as TGTGCCAGCAGCCCGCCGACAGGGCTGGGCACAGATACGCAGTATTTT.

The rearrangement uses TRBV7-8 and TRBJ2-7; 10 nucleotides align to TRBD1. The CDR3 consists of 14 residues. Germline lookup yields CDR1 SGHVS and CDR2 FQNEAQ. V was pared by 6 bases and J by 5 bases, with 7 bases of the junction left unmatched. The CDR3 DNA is TGTGCCAGCAGTTCGACAGGGGGCCAGGACGAGCAGTACTTC. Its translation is CASSSTGGQDEQYF.

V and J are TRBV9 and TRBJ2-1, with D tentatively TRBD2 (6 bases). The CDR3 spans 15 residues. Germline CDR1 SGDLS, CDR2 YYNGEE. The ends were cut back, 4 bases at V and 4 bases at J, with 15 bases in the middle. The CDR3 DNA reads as TGTGCCAGCAGCCTCACCGGGACTGTTTACAATGAGCAGTTCTTC. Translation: CASSLTGTVYNEQFF.